The 22 T cell receptor beta chains below all came from one sample that was sequenced in a study of neoadjuvant anti-PD-1 for oral cavity cancer. Time point meaning: after neoadjuvant nivolumab, at surgical resection. TCRdb's copy holds only in-frame clones and misses some; the assay was immunoSEQ multiplex PCR. Of approximately 8,000 clones in the sample, 50% to 80% were seen once. The material sequenced was PBMCs, taken after nivolumab (anti-PD-1) treatment. The source is a person aged 35-79 years with oral cavity squamous cell carcinoma.

This rearrangement joins TRBV5-8 to TRBJ1-1; 12 nucleotides agree with TRBD1. With V trimmed by 6 bases and J by 7 bases, 7 bases remained unmatched. This CDR3 is 14 amino acids long. Germline-derived CDR1 and CDR2 are SGHTS and YDEGEE. In DNA, the CDR3 is TGTGCCAGCAACCGGGGACAGGGGGCCATTGAAGCTTTCTTT. Protein product: CASNRGQGAIEAFF.

This clone was counted a few times. The chain recombines TRBV18 with TRBJ2-5; D not certain. Germline V lookup: CDR1 KGHSH, CDR2 LQKENI. Trimming removed 0 bases from V and 4 bases from J, with 6 bases in between. The CDR3 has 13 residues. The CDR3 nucleotides read TGTGCCAGCTCACCACCGGGTGGAGAGACCCAGTACTTC. It encodes CASSPPGGETQYF.

The chain has TRBV4-3 and TRBJ1-6; no firm D call. The CDR3 runs 15 residues. Trimming shortened V by 0 bases and J by 5 bases, and 8 bases separated the two germline ends. The germline V gene has CDR1 LGHNA and CDR2 YSLEER. As DNA, the CDR3 is TGCGCCAGCAGCCAAGAAGCAGGTCATAATTCACCCCTCCACTTT. It translates to CASSQEAGHNSPLHF.

This clone was seen a few times. The chain is built from TRBV28 and TRBJ2-1, with 8 bases identical to TRBD1. This CDR3 is built from 15 residues. CDR1 and CDR2 (germline): MDHEN, SYDVKM. The V gene end was trimmed by 6 bases and the J gene end by 5 bases; junction bases not matched to a gene: 9. The CDR3 bases are TGTGCCAGCAGCCTTATCGGACAGGGACACAATGAGCAGTTCTTC. Amino acid sequence: CASSLIGQGHNEQFF.

J is TRBJ2-7 and V is TRBV4-3; 11 bases align to TRBD2. Germline loops: CDR1 LGHNA, CDR2 YSLEER. The junction had 5 bases not matched to a gene; V was cut back by 5 bases and J by 2 bases. The CDR3 extends over 15 amino acids. In DNA form, the CDR3 reads TGCGCCAGCAGCACCCAGACTAGCGGGGCCTACGAGCAGTACTTC. Amino acid sequence: CASSTQTSGAYEQYF.

J is TRBJ2-2 and V is TRBV18; 7 bases fit TRBD1. The CDR3 is 16 residues long. Germline-derived CDR1 and CDR2 are KGHSH and LQKENI. With V trimmed by 0 bases and J by 0 bases, 1 base remained unmatched. The CDR3 DNA reads as TGTGCCAGCTCACCACCTACAGGGGCGAACACCGGGGAGCTGTTTTTT. As protein: CASSPPTGANTGELFF. The full variable domain, rest sourced from reference TRBV18 and TRBJ2-2, is NAGVMQNPRHLVRRRGQEARLRCSPMKGHSHVYWYRQLPEEGLKFMVYLQKENIIDESGMPKERFSAEFPKEGPSILRIQQVVRGDSAAYFCASSPPTGANTGELFFGEGSRLTVL.

The V call is TRBV2, the J call TRBJ2-2; TRBD2 aligns across 13 bases. Trimming at V came to 6 bases and at J to 3 bases, leaving 10 bases not matched to a gene. From germline, CDR1 is SNHLY and CDR2 FYNNEI. CDR3 size: 18 residues. CDR3 sequence reads: CASSGLAGALGDTGELFF. DNA of the CDR3: TGTGCCAGCAGCGGACTAGCGGGGGCCCTCGGGGACACCGGGGAGCTGTTTTTT. The whole variable domain, filled in from reference TRBV2 and TRBJ2-2, reads EPEVTQTPSHQVTQMGQEVILRCVPISNHLYFYWYRQILGQKVEFLVSFYNNEISEKSEIFDDQFSVERPDGSNFTLKIRSTKLEDSAMYFCASSGLAGALGDTGELFFGEGSRLTVL.

V gene TRBV5-5 combines with J gene TRBJ2-3; D is uncertain. This CDR3 is 14 amino acids long. Trimming stripped 3 bases from V and 4 bases from J, with 12 bases between. CDR1 SGHKS and CDR2 YYEKEE come from the germline V gene (reference sequence). The CDR3 nucleotides read TGTGCCAGCAGCTCGGGTGGGCCCTCAGATACGCAGTATTTT. It is translated as CASSSGGPSDTQYF.

The CDR3 coding sequence is TGCGCCAGCAGCGGCGGACAGTCGAGCTCCTACGAGCAGTACTTC. Translation: CASSGGQSSSYEQYF. The chain joins TRBV5-1 to TRBJ2-7, with a weak D call TRBD1 (6 bases). In germline, CDR1 is SGHRS, CDR2 YFSETQ. Trimming shortened V by 4 bases and J by 0 bases, and 14 bases separated the two germline ends. The CDR3 has 15 residues.

The V gene is TRBV7-9, the J gene TRBJ2-3; D unclear. V was trimmed by 6 bases and J by 1 base, leaving 2 bases between them. CDR3 length equals 11 residues. Germline assignment: CDR1 SEHNR and CDR2 FQNEAQ (reference sequence). The CDR3 coding sequence is TGTGCCAGCAGTCGCACAGATACGCAGTATTTT. Translated, it gives CASSRTDTQYF.

This clone was detected only a few times. The gene calls are TRBV15 and TRBJ1-2; 8 bases agree with TRBD1. V dropped 3 bases and J dropped 4; count of bases not matched to a gene: 1. The germline V gene encodes CDR1 LNHNV and CDR2 YYDKDF (reference sequence). The CDR3 spans 13 residues. In nucleotides, the CDR3 is TGTGCCACCAGCAGCGACAGGGGCTATGGCTACACCTTC. It specifies CATSSDRGYGYTF.

This clone appeared a few times. V usage is TRBV29-1 and J usage is TRBJ1-2; no definite D call. Trimming took off 0 bases at V and 5 bases at J, with 1 base between the two ends. Germline values: CDR1 SQVTM, CDR2 ANQGSEA. This CDR3 spans 10 amino acids. CDR3 in amino acids: CSVEEYGYTF. The CDR3 nucleotides are TGCAGCGTTGAAGAATATGGCTACACCTTC.

V and J are TRBV7-9 and TRBJ1-4; 7 positions agree with TRBD1. This CDR3 spans 14 amino acids. The germline gives CDR1 SEHNR, CDR2 FQNEAQ (reference sequence). V gave up 1 base and J gave up 5 bases; unmatched junction bases: 1. The CDR3 loop reads CASSLGGGNEKLFF. CDR3 coding DNA: TGTGCCAGCAGCTTAGGAGGGGGCAATGAAAAACTGTTTTTT.

The chain recombines TRBV7-2 with TRBJ2-6; D is ambiguous. Germline V gene data show CDR1 as SGHTA and CDR2 as FQGNSA. V shed 2 bases and J shed 0 bases, with 11 bases lying between them. The CDR3 spans 17 residues. The CDR3 region has the DNA TGTGCCAGCAGCTTATTTGGCCAGAACTCTGGGGCCAACGTCCTGACTTTC. Its protein is CASSLFGQNSGANVLTF.

The V and J genes are TRBV9 and TRBJ2-3, with TRBD2 matching over 14 bases. CDR3 length equals 17 residues. V lost 4 bases and J lost 4; bases outside the gene matches: 8. The germline CDR1 and CDR2 sequences are SGDLS and YYNGEE. CDR3 sequence (DNA): TGTGCCAGCAGCCTTGGGACTAGCGGGGGTACGTCAGATACGCAGTATTTT. Translating it yields CASSLGTSGGTSDTQYF.

The CDR3 DNA reads TGCAGCGTCACGCTTGGGGGGGAGACCCAGTACTTC. The encoded protein is CSVTLGGETQYF. The rearrangement uses TRBV29-1 and TRBJ2-5; weak D call: TRBD2 (6 bases). The CDR3 spans 12 residues. V was cut by 6 bases and J by 5 bases, with 13 bases left in between. Germline V gene data show CDR1 as SQVTM and CDR2 as ANQGSEA.

The chain recombines TRBV30 with TRBJ2-1, with TRBD1 identical over 8 bases. Per germline, CDR1 GTSNPN and CDR2 SVGIG (reference sequence). V shed 3 bases and J 7 bases; nucleotides not matched to a gene: 14. CDR3 length equals 16 residues. DNA of the CDR3: TGTGCCTGGAGCGTCAAGGGGCACAGGGGGAGAAATGAGCAGTTCTTC. This encodes CAWSVKGHRGRNEQFF. The full variable domain, its missing parts supplied by reference TRBV30 and TRBJ2-1, is SQTIHQWPATLVQPVGSPLSLECTVEGTSNPNLYWYRQAAGRGLQLLFYSVGIGQISSEVPQNLSASRPQDRQFILSSKKLLLSDSGFYLCAWSVKGHRGRNEQFFGPGTRLTVL.

The V call is TRBV4-1, the J call TRBJ1-6; TRBD1 matches 7 bases. This CDR3 comprises 16 residues. CDR1 MGHRA and CDR2 YSYEKL come from the germline V gene. The V gene end was trimmed by 1 base and the J gene end by 8 bases; junction bases not matched to a gene: 8. CDR3 nucleotides: TGCGCCAGCAGCCAAGGACACGGACAGGTTGATTCACCCCTCCACTTT. Translation: CASSQGHGQVDSPLHF.

This chain uses TRBV5-6 with TRBJ2-5, with D perhaps matching TRBD1 or TRBD2 (5 bases each). With 2 bases removed from V and 4 bases from J, the gap between germline ends came to 9 bases. From germline, CDR1 is SGHDT and CDR2 YYEEEE. The CDR3 has 13 residues. As DNA, the CDR3 is TGTGCCAGCAGCTTTTCAGGGAGAGAGACCCAGTACTTC. Translating it yields CASSFSGRETQYF. The whole variable domain, remainder taken from reference TRBV5-6 and TRBJ2-5, is DAGVTQSPTHLIKTRGQQVTLRCSPKSGHDTVSWYQQALGQGPQFIFQYYEEEERQRGNFPDRFSGHQFPNYSSELNVNALLLGDSALYLCASSFSGRETQYFGPGTRLLVL.

The V and J genes are TRBV27 and TRBJ1-6; TRBD1 matches at 7 bases. Germline V gene data show CDR1 as MNHEY and CDR2 as SMNVEV (reference sequence). J lost 8 bases, V lost 3 bases, and 4 bases had no gene match. CDR3 length equals 14 residues. The DNA for the CDR3 is TGTGCCAGCAGTTTCGAGGGGGCCTATTCACCCCTCCACTTT. Translated, it gives CASSFEGAYSPLHF.

The rearrangement uses TRBV5-4 and TRBJ1-4; D perhaps matches TRBD1 (6 bases). Trimming cost V 0 bases and J 5 bases, with 11 bases left between them. Germline CDR1 and CDR2: SGHNT and YYREEE (reference sequence). This CDR3 comprises 15 residues. Here the CDR3 reads CASSLERGANEKLFF. The DNA for the CDR3 is TGTGCCAGCAGCTTGGAAAGGGGGGCCAATGAAAAACTGTTTTTT.

This chain joins TRBV4-1 and TRBJ2-3; 11 positions agree with TRBD1. Trimming took 0 bases from V and 3 from J; bases not matched to a gene: 8. There are 18 residues in the CDR3. Germline CDR1 and CDR2: MGHRA and YSYEKL. CDR3 DNA: TGCGCCAGCAGCCAAGAGGTTTTCGGACAGGGGGCGACAGATACGCAGTATTTT. Translating gives CASSQEVFGQGATDTQYF.